Listed here are 4 T cell receptor beta chains from one sample, sequenced in a study of OX40 agonist ivuxolimab in advanced cancers. Using immunoSEQ multiplex PCR, the repertoire was profiled, and TCRdb retains in-frame clones only, with some absent. The data hold 70,000 to 85,000 clones, with just over 90% observed a single time. Sequenced here: CD4+ or CD8+ T cells sorted from blood, sampled in a trial of the OX40 agonist ivuxolimab. The receptor source for this set is an adult with an advanced solid tumor such as melanoma, head and neck, liver or kidney cancer.

J is TRBJ2-7 and V is TRBV7-9, with D tentatively TRBD2 (7 bases). Germline assignment: CDR1 SEHNR and CDR2 FQNEAQ (reference sequence). V was cut by 0 bases and J by 7 bases, with 16 bases left in between. The length of the CDR3 is 15 residues. The CDR3 is CASSLAGGALGEQYF. The CDR3 DNA sequence: TGTGCCAGCAGCTTAGCTGGGGGGGCTCTGGGGGAGCAGTACTTC.

The chain carries TRBV2 and TRBJ2-7; TRBD1 matches at 11 bases. CDR1 is SNHLY, CDR2 FYNNEI, per germline. V dropped 10 bases and J dropped 6; count of bases not matched to a gene: 5. The CDR3 consists of 12 residues. The CDR3 protein is CATGQGALEQYF. The CDR3 bases are TGTGCCACCGGACAGGGGGCACTCGAGCAGTACTTC.

The chain combines TRBV30 with TRBJ2-1; TRBD2 matches 8 bases. The germline gives CDR1 GTSNPN, CDR2 SVGIG (reference sequence). This CDR3 is 14 amino acids long. With 5 bases clipped from V and 0 bases from J, the junction kept 3 bases outside the gene matches. The CDR3 bases are TGTGCCTGGTGGCGGGGGGTCTCCTACAATGAGCAGTTCTTC. Translation: CAWWRGVSYNEQFF. The whole variable domain, remainder taken from reference TRBV30 and TRBJ2-1, is SQTIHQWPATLVQPVGSPLSLECTVEGTSNPNLYWYRQAAGRGLQLLFYSVGIGQISSEVPQNLSASRPQDRQFILSSKKLLLSDSGFYLCAWWRGVSYNEQFFGPGTRLTVL.

The chain carries TRBV2 and TRBJ2-7; 8 nucleotides match TRBD1. The CDR3 length is 14 residues. The V and J ends lost 4 bases and 0 bases, in that order; junction bases with no gene match: 2. Germline lookup yields CDR1 SNHLY and CDR2 FYNNEI. CDR3: CASSVGQGSYEQYF. For the CDR3, the DNA is TGTGCCAGCAGTGTTGGACAGGGCTCCTACGAGCAGTACTTC. The full variable domain, its missing parts supplied by reference TRBV2 and TRBJ2-7, is EPEVTQTPSHQVTQMGQEVILRCVPISNHLYFYWYRQILGQKVEFLVSFYNNEISEKSEIFDDQFSVERPDGSNFTLKIRSTKLEDSAMYFCASSVGQGSYEQYFGPGTRLTVT.